Listed below are T cell receptor beta chains from one sample, sequenced in a study of ipilimumab plus nivolumab after autologous stem cell transplantation. The repertoire was sequenced with immunoSEQ multiplex PCR; TCRdb's copy has only in-frame clones and lacks some. Of approximately 18,000 clones listed, roughly four fifths are singletons. Sequencing was performed on PBMCs, taken in a trial of ipilimumab plus nivolumab as post-transplant consolidation. The receptors were gathered from a male donor with diffuse large B-cell lymphoma. Both conserved end residues are part of each CDR3. The D gene is left open where the match is weak. Size values are once, few and many counts, or a class for expanded clones, and some rows have none.

V gene	clone size	D gene	J gene	CDR3 protein	CDR3 DNA
TRBV30	-	-	TRBJ2-4	CAWSVGDRYIQYF	TGTGCCTGGAGTGTCGGGGATAGGTACATTCAGTACTTC
TRBV9	-	-	TRBJ1-1	CASSPRGVVNTEAFF	TGTGCCAGCAGCCCCCGGGGGGTTGTGAACACTGAAGCTTTCTTT
TRBV19	-	-	TRBJ1-2	CASRGRGGNYGYTF	TGTGCCAGTAGGGGAAGGGGGGGGAACTATGGCTACACCTTC
TRBV4-2	once	TRBD2	TRBJ2-5	CASSLLAGGNEETQYF	TGTGCCAGCAGCCTCCTAGCGGGGGGAAACGAAGAGACCCAGTACTTC
TRBV9	few	-	TRBJ2-7	CASSADPTRGSEQYF	TGTGCCAGCAGCGCCGACCCTACCCGGGGTTCCGAGCAGTACTTC
TRBV10-3	-	TRBD1	TRBJ1-2	CAISEGQADLGYGYTF	TGTGCCATCAGTGAAGGACAGGCGGATTTGGGGTATGGCTACACCTTC
TRBV5-6	medium-sized	TRBD1	TRBJ2-7	CASSPGQGSYEQYF	TGTGCCAGCAGCCCTGGACAGGGCTCCTACGAGCAGTACTTC
TRBV7-3	-	-	TRBJ1-1	CASSLTQGGGAFF	TGTGCCAGCAGCTTAACACAGGGAGGGGGAGCTTTCTTT
TRBV5-6	-	-	TRBJ1-2	CASSIGGSGTAAYGYTF	TGTGCCAGCAGCATAGGAGGCTCAGGGACGGCTGCGTATGGCTACACCTTC
TRBV5-4	-	TRBD1	TRBJ2-3	CASSLPKGQTDTQYF	TGTGCCAGCAGCCTACCGAAGGGACAGACAGATACGCAGTATTTT
TRBV30	-	-	TRBJ1-6	CAWSGWAPLTGGVRNSPLHF	TGTGCCTGGAGTGGGTGGGCCCCATTGACAGGCGGGGTCCGCAATTCACCCCTCCACTTT
TRBV5-4	-	-	TRBJ1-2	CASSVGLGKSDINYGYTF	TGTGCCAGCAGCGTAGGTCTGGGGAAGTCAGACATAAACTATGGCTACACCTTC
TRBV6-6	few	TRBD2	TRBJ2-3	CASSYPLAGGTDTQYF	TGTGCCAGCAGTTACCCTCTAGCGGGGGGCACAGATACGCAGTATTTT
TRBV5-8	-	-	TRBJ2-6	CASQELGVLSGANVLTF	TGTGCCAGCCAGGAACTCGGTGTTCTCTCTGGGGCCAACGTCCTGACTTTC
TRBV5-1	-	TRBD1	TRBJ1-1	CASSLRGQEKSEAFF	TGCGCCAGCAGCTTGCGGGGACAGGAAAAATCTGAAGCTTTCTTT
TRBV13	few	-	TRBJ2-5	CASSYQETQYF	TGTGCCAGCAGCTACCAAGAGACCCAGTACTTC
TRBV6-5	-	-	TRBJ2-2	CAVRYGYTGELFF	TGTGCCGTTAGATATGGGTACACCGGGGAGCTGTTTTTT
TRBV27	-	-	TRBJ1-1	CASSLLVPDILGNTEAFF	TGTGCCAGCAGTTTATTAGTCCCAGACATACTTGGGAACACTGAAGCTTTCTTT
TRBV18	few	TRBD2	TRBJ2-4	CASSPLRSGGTKNIQYF	TGTGCCAGCTCACCCCTGAGAAGCGGGGGTACCAAAAACATTCAGTACTTC
TRBV5-4	-	TRBD1	TRBJ2-7	CASSSTTGAYEQYF	TGTGCCAGCAGTTCAACGACAGGGGCCTACGAGCAGTACTTC
TRBV5-8	-	-	TRBJ2-1	CASSLLLDGYNEQFF	TGTGCCAGCAGCTTGCTTTTGGACGGCTACAATGAGCAGTTCTTC
TRBV7-9	-	TRBD2	TRBJ2-7	CASSSTSGPRGEQYF	TGTGCCAGCAGCTCGACTAGCGGGCCGCGGGGGGAGCAGTACTTC
TRBV7-6	-	-	TRBJ2-1	CASSPEWGNEQFF	TGTGCCAGCAGCCCCGAGTGGGGCAATGAGCAGTTCTTC
TRBV11-2	-	-	TRBJ2-1	CASSSLAPYNEQFF	TGTGCCAGCAGTTCCCTAGCGCCCTACAATGAGCAGTTCTTC
TRBV4-3	-	TRBD2	TRBJ2-1	CASSRGLAGGGEQFF	TGCGCCAGCAGCCGAGGACTAGCGGGGGGGGGTGAGCAGTTCTTC
TRBV2	few	TRBD1	TRBJ2-5	CASRSFGQGMGETQYF	TGTGCCAGCAGATCATTCGGACAGGGGATGGGAGAGACCCAGTACTTC
TRBV19	once	-	TRBJ2-3	CASSKSITDTQYF	TGTGCCAGTAGTAAAAGTATCACAGATACGCAGTATTTT
TRBV2	once	-	TRBJ2-3	CASSEAAEDKASTDTQYF	TGTGCCAGCAGTGAAGCGGCCGAAGACAAAGCGAGCACAGATACGCAGTATTTT
TRBV5-4	-	-	TRBJ2-1	CASSSRMVNLREQFF	TGTGCCAGCAGCTCGAGAATGGTGAATCTGAGAGAGCAGTTCTTC
TRBV18	-	-	TRBJ2-1	CASSSDRSSYNEQFF	TGTGCCAGCTCATCCGACAGGAGCTCCTACAATGAGCAGTTCTTC
TRBV6-6	-	TRBD1	TRBJ1-1	CASSLLRQGREAFF	TGTGCCAGCAGTTTACTTAGACAGGGTAGGGAAGCTTTCTTT
TRBV4-1	-	TRBD2	TRBJ2-1	CASSPVGTRKEQFF	TGCGCCAGCAGCCCGGTCGGGACTAGAAAGGAGCAGTTCTTC
TRBV4-3	-	TRBD2	TRBJ2-5	CASRASGGFGETQYF	TGCGCCAGCAGGGCTAGCGGGGGTTTCGGAGAGACCCAGTACTTC
TRBV2	-	TRBD2	TRBJ2-3	CASSLGRLAGTDTQYF	TGTGCCAGCAGCTTAGGGCGACTAGCGGGCACAGATACGCAGTATTTT
TRBV4-3	-	-	TRBJ2-3	CASSQEWQGEQYF	TGCGCCAGCAGCCAAGAATGGCAGGGTGAGCAGTATTTT
TRBV23-1	once	TRBD2	TRBJ2-3	CASSRGTSGGELTDTQYF	TGCGCCAGCAGTCGCGGGACTAGCGGGGGGGAATTAACAGATACGCAGTATTTT
TRBV6-5	-	TRBD2	TRBJ2-1	CASRRTSGDNEQFF	TGTGCCAGCAGGCGGACTAGCGGGGACAATGAGCAGTTCTTC
TRBV2	once	-	TRBJ1-1	CASSVGILNTEAFF	TGTGCCAGCAGTGTAGGCATATTGAACACTGAAGCTTTCTTT
TRBV5-5	-	-	TRBJ1-5	CASQGINQPQHF	TGTGCCAGCCAGGGTATCAATCAGCCCCAGCATTTT
TRBV2	once	-	TRBJ1-5	CATDTGEQSNQPQHF	TGTGCCACCGATACGGGGGAGCAAAGCAATCAGCCCCAGCATTTT
TRBV27	-	-	TRBJ1-5	CASSLFGHDYVNQPQHF	TGTGCCAGCAGTTTATTTGGACACGATTACGTCAATCAGCCCCAGCATTTT